Included here is one T cell receptor (beta chain) sequence, with context. Its matching antigen is unknown. Germline-derived CDR1 and CDR2 are MNHEY and SMNVEV (reference sequence). CDR3 length equals 15 residues. The V and J ends lost 0 bases and 4 bases respectively, with 11 bases between them. The immunoSEQ assay was version 4, run in survey mode. Sequencing used immunoSEQ multiplex PCR; TCRdb keeps in-frame clones, though not all of them. The table lists just under 65,000 clones, about 77% of them singletons. The record originates from a study of persistence of HIV-infected CD4 T cells. Across the study: CD4+ T cells responding to CMV or HIV-1 Gag were isolated. Study-wide results and limits: TCRbeta richness was lower in CMV- and Gag-responding cells than in anti-CD3/anti-CD28-responding cells.

Cells were stimulated with overlapping HIV-1 Gag 15-mer peptides. Memory cells lacking CD40L and CD69 with high CD45RO were sorted. Undetectable plasma HIV-1 RNA below 50 copies/mL lasted at least 4 years. Anti-CD28/CD49d costimulation, CD40-blocking antibody and enfuvirtide were given to CD8-depleted PBMCs for about 18 hours. The source is an adult man with HIV who was CMV-seropositive. Sequencing was performed on CD4+ T cells sorted from PBMCs after roughly 18-hour stimulation, taken from a patient who received antiretroviral therapy. The chain recombines TRBV27 with TRBJ2-3; tentatively, D is TRBD1 or TRBD2 (5 bases each). In nucleotides, the CDR3 is TGTGCCAGCAGTTTATCGGGACCAGGGCCAGATACGCAGTATTTT. It codes for CASSLSGPGPDTQYF.